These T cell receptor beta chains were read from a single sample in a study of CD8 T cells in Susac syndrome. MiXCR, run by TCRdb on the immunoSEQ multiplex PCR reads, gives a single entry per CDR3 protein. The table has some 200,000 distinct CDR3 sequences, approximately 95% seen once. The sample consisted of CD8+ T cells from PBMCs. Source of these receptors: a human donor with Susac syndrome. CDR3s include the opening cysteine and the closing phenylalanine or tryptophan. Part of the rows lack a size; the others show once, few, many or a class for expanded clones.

CDR3aa: CASSLDKTGELFF
abundance: .
v_gene: TRBV13
j_gene: TRBJ2-2

CDR3aa: CASSSDRYIDEQFF
abundance: .
v_gene: TRBV7-3
j_gene: TRBJ2-1

CDR3aa: CATSVGQGKTYEQYF
abundance: .
v_gene: TRBV24-1
j_gene: TRBJ2-7

CDR3aa: CSAQDSSYEQYF
abundance: .
v_gene: TRBV20-1
j_gene: TRBJ2-7

CDR3aa: CASSLTAGETQYF
abundance: .
v_gene: TRBV7-3
j_gene: TRBJ2-5

CDR3aa: CASSQDPSGQETQYF
abundance: .
v_gene: TRBV4-1
j_gene: TRBJ2-5

CDR3aa: CASSDRDSSSYEQYF
abundance: once
v_gene: TRBV12-3/TRBV12-4
j_gene: TRBJ2-7

CDR3aa: CASSPTLTVSLSYTF
abundance: .
v_gene: TRBV12-3/TRBV12-4
j_gene: TRBJ1-2

CDR3aa: CASSPTGVLPRYF
abundance: .
v_gene: TRBV6-5
j_gene: TRBJ2-4

CDR3aa: CSARGRGAFF
abundance: once
v_gene: TRBV20-1
j_gene: TRBJ1-1

CDR3aa: CASSSGTSNRYEQYF
abundance: .
v_gene: TRBV13
j_gene: TRBJ2-7

CDR3aa: CSAPSVGTGYNEQFF
abundance: .
v_gene: TRBV20-1
j_gene: TRBJ2-1

CDR3aa: CASRRDTQETQYF
abundance: .
v_gene: TRBV12-3/TRBV12-4
j_gene: TRBJ2-5

CDR3aa: CSARTVYNQPQHF
abundance: .
v_gene: TRBV20-1
j_gene: TRBJ1-5

CDR3aa: CASRGSDSNQPQHF
abundance: .
v_gene: TRBV28
j_gene: TRBJ1-5

CDR3aa: CATADADPYEQYF
abundance: .
v_gene: TRBV4-1
j_gene: TRBJ2-7

CDR3aa: CASRTTGADTQYF
abundance: .
v_gene: TRBV12-3/TRBV12-4
j_gene: TRBJ2-3

CDR3aa: CSTDRQANYGYTF
abundance: .
v_gene: TRBV29-1
j_gene: TRBJ1-2

CDR3aa: CSARTGGYFNEQFF
abundance: .
v_gene: TRBV29-1
j_gene: TRBJ2-1

CDR3aa: CSARETVRRSGSYNEQFF
abundance: once
v_gene: TRBV20-1
j_gene: TRBJ2-1

CDR3aa: CASSPVGGYEQYF
abundance: .
v_gene: TRBV5-1
j_gene: TRBJ2-7

CDR3aa: CASSERQGRFGNTIYF
abundance: .
v_gene: TRBV6-1
j_gene: TRBJ1-3

CDR3aa: CASSFSSTGDEEQYF
abundance: .
v_gene: TRBV28
j_gene: TRBJ2-7

CDR3aa: CASRNGAGLSYEQYF
abundance: .
v_gene: TRBV19
j_gene: TRBJ2-7

CDR3aa: CSAPLRGLETQYF
abundance: .
v_gene: TRBV20-1
j_gene: TRBJ2-5

CDR3aa: CASSGDRRNYGYTF
abundance: once
v_gene: TRBV9
j_gene: TRBJ1-2

CDR3aa: CASTTSFAYNEQFF
abundance: .
v_gene: TRBV7-8
j_gene: TRBJ2-1

CDR3aa: CSVQRSSFGEQFF
abundance: .
v_gene: TRBV29-1
j_gene: TRBJ2-1

CDR3aa: CSANPTRSETQYF
abundance: .
v_gene: TRBV20-1
j_gene: TRBJ2-5

CDR3aa: CASSETIYEQYF
abundance: .
v_gene: TRBV2
j_gene: TRBJ2-7

CDR3aa: CASSSHVYDTQYF
abundance: .
v_gene: TRBV12-3/TRBV12-4
j_gene: TRBJ2-3

CDR3aa: CSARDFSSLRPEETQYF
abundance: .
v_gene: TRBV20-1
j_gene: TRBJ2-5

CDR3aa: CASRGPGDSYEQYF
abundance: .
v_gene: TRBV5-6
j_gene: TRBJ2-7

CDR3aa: CATSPGLDEQFF
abundance: once
v_gene: TRBV24-1
j_gene: TRBJ2-1

CDR3aa: CASSQLGGHLWGGANVLTF
abundance: .
v_gene: TRBV23-1
j_gene: TRBJ2-6

CDR3aa: CASSLSGQDTDTQYF
abundance: .
v_gene: TRBV27
j_gene: TRBJ2-3

CDR3aa: CAGGQKNNYGYTF
abundance: .
v_gene: TRBV23-1
j_gene: TRBJ1-2

CDR3aa: CASSLTRSGSSYNEQFF
abundance: .
v_gene: TRBV12-3/TRBV12-4
j_gene: TRBJ2-1

CDR3aa: CASNGQGNEQYF
abundance: .
v_gene: TRBV3-1
j_gene: TRBJ2-7

CDR3aa: CASSQATGTGNEKLFF
abundance: .
v_gene: TRBV4-1
j_gene: TRBJ1-4

CDR3aa: CAWSVLRGGTEAFF
abundance: .
v_gene: TRBV30
j_gene: TRBJ1-1

CDR3aa: CASSEEDRGEAFF
abundance: once
v_gene: TRBV9
j_gene: TRBJ1-1

CDR3aa: CASRVRGQPQHF
abundance: .
v_gene: TRBV28
j_gene: TRBJ1-5

CDR3aa: CASTSFEAYSGANVLTF
abundance: .
v_gene: TRBV28
j_gene: TRBJ2-6

CDR3aa: CSARDQGGYGYTF
abundance: .
v_gene: TRBV20-1
j_gene: TRBJ1-2

CDR3aa: CASSLSVAGGSNEQYF
abundance: .
v_gene: TRBV27
j_gene: TRBJ2-7

CDR3aa: CSARVDYEQYF
abundance: few
v_gene: TRBV20-1
j_gene: TRBJ2-7

CDR3aa: CASSLGPGVEETQYF
abundance: .
v_gene: TRBV5-1
j_gene: TRBJ2-5

CDR3aa: CASQDPGGQETQYF
abundance: .
v_gene: TRBV2
j_gene: TRBJ2-5